A selection of T cell receptor beta chains follows, all from one sample in a study of siplizumab effects on memory and regulatory T cells. Repertoires were generated with immunoSEQ multiplex PCR, while TCRdb's copy carries only in-frame clones and drops some. The table shows more than 85,000 clones, with just over 90% occurring only once. Sequencing input: Tregs sorted from blood. These receptors all stem from a human donor in good health. Both conserved end residues are part of each CDR3. The D gene is left open where the match is weak. The size of a clone is reported for some rows only, either as once, few or many, or as a class for expanded clones.

j_gene	v_gene	d_gene	abundance	CDR3nt	CDR3aa
TRBJ2-5	TRBV15	.	.	TGTGCCACCAGCAGAGATCGGGGGCGGGAGACCCAGTACTTC	CATSRDRGRETQYF
TRBJ2-7	TRBV6-1	TRBD1	.	TGTGCCAGCAGTGAAGCGCTTCGGGGGACAGGTCTTTACTTC	CASSEALRGTGLYF
TRBJ2-5	TRBV7-9	.	.	TGTGCCAGCAGCTTTTCCCAGCTCCAAGAGACCCAGTACTTC	CASSFSQLQETQYF
TRBJ2-6	TRBV4-1	.	few	TGCGCCAGCAGCCAAGATGAACTAGGGTTCGTTGGGGCCAACGTCCTGACTTTC	CASSQDELGFVGANVLTF
TRBJ2-1	TRBV4-1	.	once	TGCGCCAGCAGCCAAGCCCGCGGCGGGGTCACGCAGTTCTTC	CASSQARGGVTQFF
TRBJ1-6	TRBV5-1	.	.	TGCGCCAGCAGCCTCCTAACAGGCACCGGGGATTCACCCCTCCACTTT	CASSLLTGTGDSPLHF
TRBJ1-2	TRBV19	.	.	TGTGCCAGTAGTATATTCGTGGGCGGCAATAGCTACACCTTC	CASSIFVGGNSYTF
TRBJ2-7	TRBV6-5	TRBD1	.	TGTGCCAGCAGTTACTTTGGGACAGGGGGCCACGAGCAGTACTTC	CASSYFGTGGHEQYF
TRBJ2-3	TRBV7-2	.	.	TGTGCCAGCATCCGGGGGCGCACAGATACGCAGTATTTT	CASIRGRTDTQYF
TRBJ2-5	TRBV2	.	.	TGTGCCAGCAGCTTACAAGCCCCGCAAGAGACCCAGTACTTC	CASSLQAPQETQYF
TRBJ2-3	TRBV27	.	.	TGTGCCAGCAGTTTTTTAGCGGCCGGTGTAGATACGCAGTATTTT	CASSFLAAGVDTQYF
TRBJ1-2	TRBV6-6	TRBD1	.	TGTGCCAGCACCGAGGGGGCGCGGGGCTACACCTTC	CASTEGARGYTF
TRBJ2-4	TRBV7-9	TRBD2	few	TGTGCCAGCAGCCGGTACAGCGGGAGTACCAAAAACATTCAGTACTTC	CASSRYSGSTKNIQYF
TRBJ1-2	TRBV9	.	.	TGTGCCAGCAGCGTACGGGGGGAAGGCTACACCTTC	CASSVRGEGYTF
TRBJ1-2	TRBV28	.	few	TGTGCCAGCAGTTTTTATCCGGGGGCGCGTGGCTACACCTTC	CASSFYPGARGYTF
TRBJ1-1	TRBV2	TRBD1	.	TGTGCCAGCAGTCTCCAGGGGGCGCGAGACACTGAAGCTTTCTTT	CASSLQGARDTEAFF
TRBJ2-1	TRBV10-1	.	.	TGCGCCAGCAGTAGCGGTTACAATGAGCAGTTCTTC	CASSSGYNEQFF
TRBJ2-2	TRBV7-3	.	.	TGTGCCAGCGGGAAAGACAGGTTCACCGGGGAGCTGTTTTTT	CASGKDRFTGELFF
TRBJ2-3	TRBV19	TRBD2	.	TGTGCCAGTAGTATACGCGGGAGACTTGGCACAGATACGCAGTATTTT	CASSIRGRLGTDTQYF
TRBJ2-5	TRBV19	TRBD1	once	TGTGCCACCAAGGACAGGGAAGAGACCCAGTACTTC	CATKDREETQYF
TRBJ2-2	TRBV19	.	.	TGTGCCAGTAGTACCCAGCTAGGGGTCACTTCTTTTTTGAACACCGGGGAGCTGTTTTTT	CASSTQLGVTSFLNTGELFF
TRBJ2-2	TRBV27	.	.	TGTGCCAGCAGTTTATCGGACACCGGGGAGCTGTTTTTT	CASSLSDTGELFF
TRBJ1-5	TRBV7-2	.	.	TGTGCCAGCACCCCCTGGGGGGTACATCAGCCCCAGCATTTT	CASTPWGVHQPQHF
TRBJ2-2	TRBV7-8	.	.	TGTGCCAGCAGCTTAGAGCGCTTAAGAGCGGCGAACACCGGGGAGCTGTTTTTT	CASSLERLRAANTGELFF
TRBJ1-1	TRBV18	.	.	TGTGCCAGCTCACCGGGCGCGGGACGCCGTTTCGACGAAGCTTTCTTT	CASSPGAGRRFDEAFF
TRBJ2-7	TRBV5-1	.	.	TGCGCCAGCAGTCACGACCAGGGGGGACGCTACGAGCAGTACTTC	CASSHDQGGRYEQYF
TRBJ2-5	TRBV13	.	.	TGTGCCAGCAGCAGAGTCCGCGGGGCGGAGACCCAGTACTTC	CASSRVRGAETQYF
TRBJ1-5	TRBV18	.	.	TGTGCCAGCTCACCACCGCTGGGTCAGCCCCAGCATTTT	CASSPPLGQPQHF
TRBJ2-3	TRBV11-2	TRBD2	.	TGTGCCAGCAGCTCAAACCGGGCGGGAGGGCCCGCAGATACGCAGTATTTT	CASSSNRAGGPADTQYF
TRBJ2-1	TRBV28	.	.	TGTGCCAGCAGTCCCACCGGGAGTCGCTACAATGAGCAGTTCTTC	CASSPTGSRYNEQFF
TRBJ1-4	TRBV2	TRBD1	.	TGTGCCAGCAGTGCAGGGGGCGGGGGTGAAAAACTGTTTTTT	CASSAGGGGEKLFF
TRBJ2-1	TRBV18	TRBD2	.	TGTGCCAGCTCAAGTACGGGACTAGCGGACAATGAGCAGTTCTTC	CASSSTGLADNEQFF
TRBJ2-3	TRBV27	TRBD2	.	TGTGCCAGCAGTTTAACTAGCGTTTACACAGATACGCAGTATTTT	CASSLTSVYTDTQYF
TRBJ2-5	TRBV19	.	.	TGTGCCAGTAGTATAAAGGGTTTAACCGCAGAGACCCAGTACTTC	CASSIKGLTAETQYF
TRBJ2-3	TRBV14	.	once	TGTGCCAGCAGCCAAGATTACGGTCAGACAGATACGCAGTATTTT	CASSQDYGQTDTQYF
TRBJ1-6	TRBV27	.	.	TGTGCCAGCAGTTTACTTTCGCAGGGGATCTATTCACCCCTCCACTTT	CASSLLSQGIYSPLHF
TRBJ1-1	TRBV4-1	.	few	TGCGCCAGCAGCCAAGGGATTTCGGCTTTCTTT	CASSQGISAFF
TRBJ2-3	TRBV10-3	.	.	TGTGCCACGGGTTTTGGAGGAGGAAGCACAGATACGCAGTATTTT	CATGFGGGSTDTQYF
TRBJ1-4	TRBV2	.	.	TGTGCCAGCAAGGTCCAATCTACTAATGAAAAACTGTTTTTT	CASKVQSTNEKLFF
TRBJ2-1	TRBV5-4	TRBD2	.	TGTGCCAGCAGCCCCCGAGCGGGAGTTTTGGGTGAGCAGTTCTTC	CASSPRAGVLGEQFF
TRBJ2-3	TRBV27	.	.	TGTGCCAGCAGCACCGGGGGATGGACAGATACGCAGTATTTT	CASSTGGWTDTQYF
TRBJ2-2	TRBV6-5	TRBD2	.	TGTGCCAGCATTCCTAGCGGGAGGAACACCGGGGAGCTGTTTTTT	CASIPSGRNTGELFF
TRBJ2-3	TRBV18	.	.	TGTGCCAGCTCACCGGTCGAGGATACGCAGTATTTT	CASSPVEDTQYF
TRBJ2-7	TRBV5-1	.	.	TGCGCCAGCAGCTTGGAAGCGCCGGGACGGATAGGAGAGCAGTACTTC	CASSLEAPGRIGEQYF
TRBJ1-2	TRBV27	.	.	TGTGCCAGCAGCCAAAGGGGCTATGGCTACACCTTC	CASSQRGYGYTF
TRBJ2-4	TRBV9	TRBD2	.	TGTGCCAGCAGCGTGGGACTAGCGGGAACCGAAAACATTCAGTACTTC	CASSVGLAGTENIQYF
TRBJ2-3	TRBV7-9	TRBD2	.	TGTGCCAGCAGCTACCTCGGGGCTAGCGGGGCTACGGGGGATACGCAGTATTTT	CASSYLGASGATGDTQYF
TRBJ2-2	TRBV5-1	.	.	TGCGCCAGCAGCTCCCGGGACGTGAACACCGGGGAGCTGTTTTTT	CASSSRDVNTGELFF
TRBJ2-7	TRBV12-1	.	.	TGTGCCAGCAGCCCTCCCGGACGTAAACGCCGATACGAGCAGTACTTC	CASSPPGRKRRYEQYF
TRBJ1-5	TRBV19	.	once	TGTGCCAGTAGGCCCAGGGGCCGGGGCAATCAGCCCCAGCATTTT	CASRPRGRGNQPQHF
TRBJ2-2	TRBV4-1	TRBD2	.	TGCGCCAGCAGCCAAACTGGATGGGGCGGGAGTGTCACCGGGGAGCTGTTTTTT	CASSQTGWGGSVTGELFF
TRBJ2-7	TRBV5-8	.	.	TGTGCCAGCAGCCGCTTAAACTACGAGCAGTACTTC	CASSRLNYEQYF
TRBJ2-3	TRBV25-1	TRBD1	.	TGTGCCAGCAGTGGAGACAGGGGGAACTTCCCAACAGATACGCAGTATTTT	CASSGDRGNFPTDTQYF
TRBJ2-7	TRBV6-1	TRBD2	.	TGTGCCAGCAGTGAAGCGCTAGCGGGAGCCGAGCAGTACTTC	CASSEALAGAEQYF
TRBJ1-2	TRBV29-1	.	.	TGCAGCGTTGTTGAAATCCGTAACTATGGCTACACCTTC	CSVVEIRNYGYTF
TRBJ2-1	TRBV19	.	.	TGTGCAGCTAGCGCGTACAATGAGCAGTTCTTC	CAASAYNEQFF